This TCR beta chain was obtained from a study of TIL therapy for anti-PD-1-resistant metastatic lung cancer. Study background: Progressing patients received lymphodepletion, expanded TIL infusion and IL-2. Half of patients were current or former smokers.

V lost 3 bases, J lost 7 bases, and 9 bases stayed unmatched. Germline values: CDR1 GTSNPN, CDR2 SVGIG (reference sequence). The CDR3 length is 14 residues. This was the immunoSEQ v3 assay. Libraries were sequenced to approximately 2 million read pairs (survey) or roughly 4.5-6.5 million (deep). Using immunoSEQ multiplex PCR, the repertoire was profiled, and TCRdb retains in-frame clones only, with some absent. The profile shows 40,000 to 55,000 clones, 70% to 85% of them singletons. The time point: pre-treatment sample, taken before nivolumab and TIL therapy. The chain has TRBV30 and TRBJ1-2; 9 bases match TRBD1. Sample: blood, taken at baseline. This TCR derives from a woman between 30 and 80 years old with non-small cell lung cancer. The CDR3 spells CAWSLNRGRSGYTF. CDR3 nucleotides: TGTGCCTGGAGCCTGAACAGGGGGCGATCTGGCTACACCTTC.